One and the same sample provided the 6 T cell receptor beta chains below, sequenced in a study of CD8 T cells in ankylosing spondylitis. TCRdb independently ran MiXCR on the 5' RACE reads; one entry per CDR3 protein. The sample gives around 150,000 distinct CDR3 sequences, 11% of which show up once; 25% to 35% is in the top ten. Sequencing was carried out using blood, either unsorted or a sorted T cell fraction (not recorded which). The source is a male donor with ankylosing spondylitis or in good health (not recorded which).

The genes are TRBV5-4 and TRBJ2-7, with D hard to call. The V and J ends lost 0 bases and 6 bases respectively, with 13 bases between them. The CDR3 loop spans 14 amino acids. Germline lookup yields CDR1 SGHNT and CDR2 YYREEE (reference sequence). The CDR3 DNA follows: TGTGCCAGCAGCTTGGCGTACGGGCTCCGCGAGCAGTACTTC. Translating it yields CASSLAYGLREQYF.

This clonotype has a count of ten or more. The V gene is TRBV7-2, the J gene TRBJ1-1; D remains ambiguous. V was trimmed by 7 bases and J by 2 bases, leaving 11 bases between them. Germline assignment: CDR1 SGHTA and CDR2 FQGNSA. The CDR3 is made up of 13 amino acids. In nucleotides, the CDR3 is TGTGCCAGCACCAAACAGCCTAACACTGAAGCTTTCTTT. Translation gives CASTKQPNTEAFF.

The rearrangement uses TRBV7-2 and TRBJ2-7; 7 bases are shared with TRBD1. V dropped 2 bases and J dropped 6; count of bases not matched to a gene: 1. The V gene's germline CDR1 is SGHTA and CDR2 FQGNSA. The CDR3 extends over 12 amino acids. DNA for the CDR3: TGTGCCAGCAGCTTAAACAGGGGCGAGCAGTACTTC. It yields the protein CASSLNRGEQYF.

The rearrangement links TRBV20-1 to TRBJ2-3; no reliable D call. CDR3 length equals 11 residues. Trimming left V 6 bases short and J 5 bases short, with 9 bases between. Germline lookup yields CDR1 DFQATT and CDR2 SNEGSKA (reference sequence). CDR3 protein: CSASRQDTQYF. In nucleotides, the CDR3 is TGCAGTGCCAGTAGGCAAGATACGCAGTATTTT.

V and J are TRBV19 and TRBJ2-1, with D perhaps TRBD2 (6 bases). The CDR3 is made up of 14 amino acids. CDR1 and CDR2 from the germline V gene are LNHDA and SQIVND (reference sequence). Trimming stripped 6 bases from V and 7 bases from J, with 16 bases between. As DNA, the CDR3 is TGTGCCAGTAGCGCCGTACTAGCCTCGAATGAGCAGTTCTTC. Its protein product is CASSAVLASNEQFF.

The table lists this clonotype with many counts. The CDR3 spells CASSLSPGDEQYF. CDR3 in DNA: TGCGCCAGCAGCTTGTCCCCAGGGGACGAGCAGTACTTC. J is TRBJ2-7 and V is TRBV5-1; possible D gene TRBD1, 6 bases. Trimming left V 1 base short and J 5 bases short, with 10 bases between. The germline gives CDR1 SGHRS, CDR2 YFSETQ. This CDR3 has 13 amino acids.